This TCR beta chain was sequenced during a study of PD-L1 blockade in urothelial cancer. Study context: Administration of atezolizumab to patients began in about 2014, at 1,200 mg intravenously every 3 weeks. Per blood sample, T cells had a median of roughly 150,000. Twenty-five out of 29 patients were men whose urothelial cancer was bladder-origin. Analysis of the blood was performed 3 weeks (second dose) and 6 weeks after treatment start.

Time point: pretreatment peripheral blood. Sequencing was performed with immunoSEQ multiplex PCR; in TCRdb, only in-frame clones are kept and a portion is missing. This sample has about 30,000 clones, with over 70% found just once. CDR1 and CDR2 from the germline V gene are LNHDA and SQIVND (reference sequence). Trimming took 6 bases from V and 4 from J; bases not matched to a gene: 3. This CDR3 contains 13 residues. The chain recombines TRBV19 with TRBJ2-5; 9 bases are shared with TRBD2. The TCR originated in a man in his 60s with urothelial cancer. The sequenced sample was PBMCs, obtained around atezolizumab (anti-PD-L1) treatment. CDR3 loop: CASSISGRETQYF. CDR3 DNA: TGTGCCAGTAGCATTAGCGGGAGAGAGACCCAGTACTTC.